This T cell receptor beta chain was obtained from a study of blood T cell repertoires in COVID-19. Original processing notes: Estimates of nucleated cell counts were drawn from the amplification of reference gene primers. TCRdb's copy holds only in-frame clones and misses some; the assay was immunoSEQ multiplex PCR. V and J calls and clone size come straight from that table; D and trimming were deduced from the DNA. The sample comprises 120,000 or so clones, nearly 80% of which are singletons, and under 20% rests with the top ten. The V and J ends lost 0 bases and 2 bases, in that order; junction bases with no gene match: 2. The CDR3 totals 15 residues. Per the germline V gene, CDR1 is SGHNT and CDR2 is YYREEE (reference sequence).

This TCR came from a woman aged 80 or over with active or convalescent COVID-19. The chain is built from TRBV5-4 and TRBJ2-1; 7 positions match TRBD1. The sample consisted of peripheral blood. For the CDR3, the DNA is TGTGCCAGCAGCTTGGGGCAGGGGGCCTACAATGAGCAGTTCTTC. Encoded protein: CASSLGQGAYNEQFF. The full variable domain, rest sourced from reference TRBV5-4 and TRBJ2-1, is ETGVTQSPTHLIKTRGQQVTLRCSSQSGHNTVSWYQQALGQGPQFIFQYYREEENGRGNFPPRFSGLQFPNYSSELNVNALELDDSALYLCASSLGQGAYNEQFFGPGTRLTVL.